These 24 T cell receptor beta chains share one sample of origin, sequenced in a study of T cell changes during pregnancy in multiple sclerosis. Sequencing used immunoSEQ multiplex PCR; TCRdb keeps in-frame clones, though not all of them. The sample has just over 90,000 clones; 75% to 95% are singletons. The source material was peripheral blood, sampled after pregnancy. Receptors were obtained from a female donor in good health, enrolled as a control in a pregnancy study.

The rearrangement joins TRBV15 to TRBJ1-5; D gene ambiguous. Per germline, CDR1 LNHNV and CDR2 YYDKDF (reference sequence). Trimming left V 0 bases short and J 4 bases short, with 7 bases between. The length of the CDR3 is 14 residues. The CDR3 bases are TGTGCCACCAGCAGAGACAGTTGGAATCAGCCCCAGCATTTT. Translation gives CATSRDSWNQPQHF. The full variable domain, in which reference TRBV15 and TRBJ1-5 provide the parts outside the CDR3, is DAMVIQNPRYQVTQFGKPVTLSCSQTLNHNVMYWYQQKSSQAPKLLFHYYDKDFNNEADTPDNFQSRRPNTSFCFLDIRSPGLGDTAMYLCATSRDSWNQPQHFGDGTRLSIL.

CDR3 nucleotides: TGTGCCAGCAGCCCCTTTCCCCGTACCAGCGGGGAGCTGTTTTTT. It specifies CASSPFPRTSGELFF. V and J are TRBV27 and TRBJ2-2; D is unresolved. From germline, CDR1 is MNHEY and CDR2 SMNVEV (reference sequence). The ends were cut back, 6 bases at V and 7 bases at J, with 18 bases in the middle. This CDR3 spans 15 amino acids.

The chain employs TRBV18 and TRBJ2-7, with D possibly TRBD2 on 5 matching bases. Germline V gene data show CDR1 as KGHSH and CDR2 as LQKENI. V lost 3 bases to trimming and J lost 2 bases, with 11 bases between them. The CDR3 runs to 14 residues. CDR3 DNA: TGTGCCAGCTCACCTACCGACGGGGCCTACGAGCAGTACTTC. Amino acid sequence: CASSPTDGAYEQYF.

This rearrangement joins TRBV9 to TRBJ2-2; TRBD1 agrees at 9 bases. The CDR3 runs 15 residues. Germline V gives CDR1 SGDLS, CDR2 YYNGEE. Germline trimming cut 4 bases from V and 6 bases from J; bases unmatched to any gene: 7. CDR3 nucleotide sequence: TGTGCCAGCAGCTTAGGACAGGGGCAGGCCGGGGAGCTGTTTTTT. Translated, it gives CASSLGQGQAGELFF.

This sequence joins TRBV6-4 and TRBJ1-1; D ambiguous. CDR1 is MRHNA and CDR2 is SNTAGT in the germline V gene. The CDR3 is made up of 13 amino acids. Trimming left V 5 bases short and J 7 bases short, with 14 bases between. CDR3 bases: TGTGCCAGCAGTCCCGAGGGTCTAGGTGAAGCTTTCTTT. As protein: CASSPEGLGEAFF.

V and J are TRBV7-9 and TRBJ1-1; 9 bases match TRBD1. Unmatched junction bases numbered 4, after V lost 5 bases and J lost 0 bases. This CDR3 has 15 residues. Per germline, CDR1 SEHNR and CDR2 FQNEAQ (reference sequence). The CDR3 is CASSHRDRVNTEAFF. Here the CDR3 DNA reads TGTGCCAGCAGCCACCGGGACAGGGTGAACACTGAAGCTTTCTTT.

The chain couples TRBV7-2 to TRBJ1-4; D is uncertain. Germline-derived CDR1 and CDR2 are SGHTA and FQGNSA. CDR3 size: 16 residues. The V end was cut by 5 bases, the J end by 7 bases, with 20 bases between. For the CDR3, the DNA is TGTGCCAGCAGCCCCGCTCCGGGAAGGTTAGGTGAAAAACTGTTTTTT. This sequence encodes CASSPAPGRLGEKLFF.

This rearrangement joins TRBV5-5 to TRBJ2-4; possibly TRBD1 for D (6 bases). Trimming took off 5 bases at V and 1 base at J, with 16 bases between the two ends. The CDR3 length is 16 residues. CDR1 is SGHKS, CDR2 YYEKEE, per germline (reference sequence). As DNA, the CDR3 is TGTGCCAGCAGTTCACAGGGATCCCTGGCCAAAAACATTCAGTACTTC. This translates into CASSSQGSLAKNIQYF.

This chain joins TRBV18 and TRBJ2-1; 7 bases align to TRBD1. J gave up 2 bases and V 4 bases, and 5 bases lay outside the gene matches. This CDR3 region has 15 residues. The germline gives CDR1 KGHSH, CDR2 LQKENI. This chain's CDR3 is CASSLGTVPYNEQFF. DNA of the CDR3: TGTGCCAGCTCACTCGGGACAGTCCCCTACAATGAGCAGTTCTTC.

DNA of the CDR3: TGTGCCACCAGCAAAACTCGGGACATCGATGGCTACACCTTC. Its protein is CATSKTRDIDGYTF. This chain links TRBV15 with TRBJ1-2; tentative D call: TRBD1 (6 bases). V lost 4 bases and J 6 bases, leaving 15 bases between the germline ends. The CDR3 totals 14 residues. Looked up from germline, CDR1 is LNHNV and CDR2 is YYDKDF (reference sequence).

V usage is TRBV5-1 and J usage is TRBJ1-5, with D maybe TRBD1 (6 bases). Trimming took 2 bases from V and 7 from J, leaving 16 bases between them. CDR1 is SGHRS, CDR2 YFSETQ, per germline. CDR3 size: 15 residues. CDR3 DNA: TGCGCCAGCAGCTTAAACGGGCAGGGGAGACAGCCCCAGCATTTT. It specifies CASSLNGQGRQPQHF.

The genes are TRBV6-5 and TRBJ1-2; D might be TRBD1 (5 bases). The germline V gene encodes CDR1 MNHEY and CDR2 SVGAGI. V was pared by 5 bases and J by 5 bases, with 12 bases between. The CDR3 spans 13 residues. The CDR3 protein is CASSPPGGYGYTF. CDR3 bases: TGTGCCAGCAGTCCACCCGGGGGGTATGGCTACACCTTC.

This clone occurred once. The genes are TRBV28 and TRBJ2-7; 11 nucleotides line up with TRBD2. CDR1 is MDHEN and CDR2 is SYDVKM in the germline V gene. V shed 8 bases, J shed 9 bases, and the junction held 9 bases outside the gene matches. The CDR3 totals 13 residues. In nucleotides, the CDR3 is TGTGCCAGCCGGACTAGCGGGTCCGCGCGGCAGTACTTC. Residues: CASRTSGSARQYF.

This clone was observed once. The gene calls are TRBV6-5 and TRBJ1-2, with D uncertain. Trimming left V 6 bases short and J 4 bases short, with 12 bases between. There are 13 residues in the CDR3. Germline values: CDR1 MNHEY, CDR2 SVGAGI. The CDR3, as DNA: TGTGCCAGCAGAACCAGTCTAGGCTATGGCTACACCTTC. This gives the protein CASRTSLGYGYTF.

This clone has only a few counts. This sequence joins TRBV11-2 and TRBJ2-7; 9 bases line up with TRBD2. The CDR3 runs to 15 residues. V dropped 0 bases and J dropped 3; count of bases not matched to a gene: 3. CDR1 is SGHAT and CDR2 is FQNNGV in the germline V gene. CDR3 residues: CASSLELAGHYEQYF. The CDR3 bases are TGTGCCAGCAGCTTAGAGCTAGCGGGGCACTACGAGCAGTACTTC.

The rearrangement uses TRBV4-3 and TRBJ1-3, with D possibly matching TRBD1 (5 bases). Per the germline V gene, CDR1 is LGHNA and CDR2 is YSLEER. V lost 0 bases to trimming and J lost 0 bases, with 12 bases between them. This CDR3 comprises 17 residues. The CDR3 DNA reads TGCGCCAGCAGCCAAGACTGGACAACCTCCTCTGGAAACACCATATATTTT. It is translated as CASSQDWTTSSGNTIYF.

This clone was seen only once. V and J are TRBV5-8 and TRBJ2-7; 7 nucleotides match TRBD1. V lost 7 bases to trimming and J lost 12 bases; unmatched junction nucleotides: 4. Germline loops: CDR1 SGHTS, CDR2 YDEGEE. The CDR3 spans 9 residues. The CDR3 DNA is TGTGCCAGCGAGGGGGCCACGTACTTC. Its translation is CASEGATYF.

This chain uses TRBV28 with TRBJ2-1, with D unclear. V was trimmed by 7 bases and J by 0 bases, leaving 10 bases between them. Germline loops: CDR1 MDHEN, CDR2 SYDVKM. This CDR3 is 14 amino acids long. DNA for the CDR3: TGTGCCAGCACCCCCATCAACTCCTACAATGAGCAGTTCTTC. Residues: CASTPINSYNEQFF.

The gene calls are TRBV19 and TRBJ1-5; 7 nucleotides align to TRBD1. This CDR3 is 17 amino acids long. Germline CDR1 reads LNHDA; CDR2 reads SQIVND (reference sequence). J gave up 3 bases and V 7 bases, and 15 bases lay outside the gene matches. DNA for the CDR3: TGTGCCAGTACGGACAGGCCCCGGGGAGGCGACAATCAGCCCCAGCATTTT. It translates to CASTDRPRGGDNQPQHF. Combining the CDR3 with reference TRBV19 and TRBJ1-5 gives the whole variable domain DGGITQSPKYLFRKEGQNVTLSCEQNLNHDAMYWYRQDPGQGLRLIYYSQIVNDFQKGDIAEGYSVSREKKESFPLTVTSAQKNPTAFYLCASTDRPRGGDNQPQHFGDGTRLSIL.

The CDR3 DNA follows: TGCGCCAGAGGGAGACAGGGCTTGGGTGGCTACACCTTC. Its translation is CARGRQGLGGYTF. The rearrangement links TRBV10-1 to TRBJ1-2; 7 nucleotides line up with TRBD1. The germline V gene encodes CDR1 WNHNN and CDR2 SYGVQD (reference sequence). This CDR3 has 13 residues. Trimming cost V 9 bases and J 7 bases; bases outside gene matches: 11.

This chain uses TRBV2 with TRBJ2-7; TRBD1 matches at 8 bases. The V segment lost 7 bases and the J segment 4 bases; nucleotides outside the gene matches: 12. The CDR3 is 15 residues long. Per the germline V gene, CDR1 is SNHLY and CDR2 is FYNNEI. DNA of the CDR3: TGTGCCAGCAAAATATACGGGACAGGCGAATACGAGCAGTACTTC. This encodes CASKIYGTGEYEQYF.

The chain combines TRBV4-2 with TRBJ1-2; no reliable D call. V lost 5 bases and J 2 bases, leaving 3 bases between the germline ends. Looked up from germline, CDR1 is LGHNA and CDR2 is YNFKEQ. The CDR3 length is 11 residues. CDR3 amino acids: CASSANYGYTF. The CDR3 nucleotides are TGTGCCAGCAGCGCGAACTATGGCTACACCTTC.

V gene TRBV2 combines with J gene TRBJ2-3; TRBD2 matches 7 bases. Germline V CDR1 and CDR2: SNHLY, FYNNEI. Trimming took 9 bases from V and 5 from J; bases not matched to a gene: 11. The CDR3 consists of 14 residues. CDR3 nucleotides: TGTGCCAGTGTACGGGAGGACAAGGTAGATACGCAGTATTTT. Protein sequence: CASVREDKVDTQYF.

The chain combines TRBV10-3 with TRBJ2-1; D may be TRBD1 (5 bases). V was trimmed by 4 bases and J by 8 bases, leaving 15 bases between them. Germline V gene data show CDR1 as ENHRY and CDR2 as SYGVKD. The CDR3 runs 14 residues. CDR3 protein: CAISASRTSDEQFF. CDR3 nucleotide sequence: TGTGCCATCAGTGCCTCACGGACAAGCGATGAGCAGTTCTTC.